A selection of T cell receptor beta chains follows, all from one sample in a study of metastatic and nonmetastatic thyroid tumors. TCRdb re-called clones via MiXCR from the PCR reads. The table lists 25,000 to 35,000 clones, 20% to 25% of them singletons. What was sequenced was blood. These receptors were obtained from a female donor with papillary thyroid cancer or a benign thyroid nodule (not recorded which). Some clones in this sample may be carry-over from other donors' samples. The CDR3 runs from the conserved cysteine through the conserved F or W.

>TRBV6-2/TRBV6-3|TRBJ1-2
CASSRTGGYGYTF
>TRBV20-1|TRBJ2-7
CSGRDREHEQYF
>TRBV11-2|TRBJ2-5
CASSSRVETEYF
>TRBV30|TRBJ2-5
CACTGTGTQETQYF
>TRBV3-1|TRBJ2-6
CASSDSGYGFGANVLTF
>TRBV5-6|TRBJ1-1
CASRGILNTEAFF
>TRBV6-2/TRBV6-3|TRBJ1-4
CASSPGRSNEKLFF
>TRBV19|TRBJ1-2
CASTPSPGQFYGYTF
>TRBV12-3/TRBV12-4|TRBJ2-5
CASSLGTSGETQYF
>TRBV20-1|TRBJ2-3
CSASLTLLLAGGLDTQYF
>TRBV7-7|TRBJ2-1
CASSLAGEHNEQFF
>TRBV18|TRBJ2-2
CASHNPGQGDTGELFF
>TRBV7-2|TRBJ2-7
CASSLQEAAYEQYF
>TRBV10-1|TRBJ1-6
CATPGKPSSYNSPLHF
>TRBV7-2|TRBJ1-2
CASSLREKNYGYTF
>TRBV6-5|TRBJ2-4
CASSYTIQSIQYF
>TRBV5-1|TRBJ2-2
CASSRQGNGELFF
>TRBV12-3/TRBV12-4|TRBJ2-5
CASSPGTVQETQYF
>TRBV28|TRBJ2-1
CASRSFSMDSYNEQFF
>TRBV6-1|TRBJ1-1
CASTSEVSTEAFF